The source of this T cell receptor (beta chain) is a study of cytomegalovirus exposure and HLA in healthy donors. Study observations and caveats: Per published reports, the classifier diagnosed cytomegalovirus status with high specificity and sensitivity.

To note about this clone: Its antigen remains unidentified.

Both 60 Vbeta primers and 13 Jbeta primers went into the PCR. Measured with immunoSEQ multiplex PCR; TCRdb has only the in-frame clones, and not every one. The data hold 150,000 to 200,000 clones, with 70% to 80% observed a single time. The sequenced sample was PBMCs. The TCR was taken from a woman between 25 and 40 years old in good health and CMV-seropositive.

The CDR3 coding sequence is TGTGCCAGCAGTTTTGGGTGGGACACTAATCAGCCCCAGCATTTT. This translates into CASSFGWDTNQPQHF. The V and J genes are TRBV28 and TRBJ1-5, with D possibly matching TRBD1 (6 bases). Germline V gives CDR1 MDHEN, CDR2 SYDVKM. The V gene lost 3 bases and the J gene lost 4 bases, with 13 bases spanning the gap. CDR3 length equals 15 residues.